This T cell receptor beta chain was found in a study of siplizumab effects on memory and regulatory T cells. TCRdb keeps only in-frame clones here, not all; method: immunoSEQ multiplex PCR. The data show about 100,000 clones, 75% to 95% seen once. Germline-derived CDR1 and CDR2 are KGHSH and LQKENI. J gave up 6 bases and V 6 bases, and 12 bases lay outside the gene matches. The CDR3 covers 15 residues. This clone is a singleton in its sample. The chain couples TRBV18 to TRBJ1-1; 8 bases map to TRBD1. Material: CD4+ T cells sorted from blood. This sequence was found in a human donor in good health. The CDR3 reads CASSLGQGQFAEAFF. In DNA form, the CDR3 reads TGTGCCAGCTCCCTAGGACAGGGTCAATTCGCTGAAGCTTTCTTT.